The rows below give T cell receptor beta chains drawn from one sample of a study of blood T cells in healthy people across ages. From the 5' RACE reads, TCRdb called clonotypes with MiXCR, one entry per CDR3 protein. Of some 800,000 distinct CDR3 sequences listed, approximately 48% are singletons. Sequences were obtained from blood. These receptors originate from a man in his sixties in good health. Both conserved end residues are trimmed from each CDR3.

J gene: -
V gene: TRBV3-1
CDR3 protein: ASSHPVACRLNIFYEQY

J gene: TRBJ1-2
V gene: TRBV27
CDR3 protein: ASRRTGVNYGYT

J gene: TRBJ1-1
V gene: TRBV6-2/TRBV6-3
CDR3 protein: ASRDGTVIPEAF

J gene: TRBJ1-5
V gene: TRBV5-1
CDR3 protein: ASSVIGGSNQPQH

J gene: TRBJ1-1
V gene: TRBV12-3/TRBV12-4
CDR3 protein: ASTETSEAF

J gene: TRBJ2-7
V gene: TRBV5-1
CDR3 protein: ASNPGLRQGSYEQY

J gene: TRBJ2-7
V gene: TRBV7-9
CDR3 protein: ASSPRAQDYEQY

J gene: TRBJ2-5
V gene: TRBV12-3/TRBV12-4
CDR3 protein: ASSFGQAGHQETQY

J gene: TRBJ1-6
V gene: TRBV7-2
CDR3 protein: ASTTPGLSPLH

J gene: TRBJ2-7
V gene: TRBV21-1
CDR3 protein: ASSPPTVSYEQY

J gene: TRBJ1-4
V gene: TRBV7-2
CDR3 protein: ASRLDRGAEKLF

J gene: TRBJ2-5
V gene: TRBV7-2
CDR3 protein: ASSSHRGRETQY

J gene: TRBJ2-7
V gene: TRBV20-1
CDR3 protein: SARGTGVHEQY

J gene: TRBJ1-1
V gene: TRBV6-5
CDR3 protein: ASSSNQGWVTEAF

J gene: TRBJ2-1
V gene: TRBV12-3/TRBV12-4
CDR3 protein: ASRLGQTGYNEQF

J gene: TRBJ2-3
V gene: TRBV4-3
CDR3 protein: ASSQDWGGTDTQY